The 10 T cell receptor beta chains given below trace back to one sample, sequenced in a study of PD-1 blockade in classical Hodgkin lymphoma. Specified time point: cycle 4 day 1 (C4D1), after 5 to 7 weeks of nivolumab. Each patient relapsed following autologous stem cell transplantation, and prior brentuximab vedotin exposure differed. Generated by immunoSEQ multiplex PCR, the TCRdb table keeps only in-frame clones and is missing some. The sample lists tens of thousands of clones, 60% to 80% occurring once. The sequencing here drew on peripheral blood mononuclear cells (PBMCs), taken before the fourth cycle of nivolumab. The receptors originated from a human donor with classical Hodgkin lymphoma.

The V and J genes are TRBV19 and TRBJ2-7, with D possibly TRBD2 on 6 matching bases. CDR3 length: 13 amino acids. Germline V gene lookup returns CDR1 LNHDA and CDR2 SQIVND (reference sequence). V gave up 4 bases and J gave up 2 bases, with 9 bases separating them. The CDR3 bases are TGTGCCAGTAGTAGGGACTTCACCTACGAGCAGTACTTC. Translating gives CASSRDFTYEQYF.

The chain links TRBV29-1 to TRBJ2-7, with TRBD1 as a possible D gene (6 bases). CDR1 is SQVTM, CDR2 ANQGSEA, per germline. V was trimmed by 1 base and J by 4 bases, leaving 14 bases between them. The CDR3 sequence is 14 residues long. CDR3 sequence: CSVEVSGQNYEQYF. CDR3 coding DNA: TGCAGCGTTGAAGTCTCCGGACAGAATTACGAGCAGTACTTC.

The chain couples TRBV7-3 to TRBJ2-2; tentatively, D is TRBD1 or TRBD2 (6 bases each). The germline V gene has CDR1 SGHTA and CDR2 FQGTGA. V dropped 5 bases and J dropped 4 bases, with 17 bases sitting between them. The CDR3 loop spans 16 amino acids. Here the CDR3 DNA reads TGTGCCAGCAGCACCCGGACACAGGGAGGCACCGGGGAGCTGTTTTTT. It is translated as CASSTRTQGGTGELFF.

This clone was picked up many times. The chain recombines TRBV19 with TRBJ2-7; no clear D gene. Germline CDR1 reads LNHDA; CDR2 reads SQIVND (reference sequence). Trimming cost V 2 bases and J 6 bases, with 11 bases left between them. The CDR3 is 13 amino acids. The CDR3 sequence is CASSISWGVEQYF. The DNA of the CDR3 is TGTGCCAGTAGTATATCTTGGGGTGTCGAGCAGTACTTC. The entire variable domain, with the rest obtained from reference TRBV19 and TRBJ2-7, is as follows: DGGITQSPKYLFRKEGQNVTLSCEQNLNHDAMYWYRQDPGQGLRLIYYSQIVNDFQKGDIAEGYSVSREKKESFPLTVTSAQKNPTAFYLCASSISWGVEQYFGPGTRLTVT.

The genes are TRBV7-8 and TRBJ1-2; TRBD1 might be the D (5 bases). Germline CDR1 and CDR2: SGHVS and FQNEAQ. V was shortened by 3 bases and J by 3 bases, with 11 bases between the two germline ends. The CDR3 runs 14 residues. The CDR3 DNA reads TGTGCCAGCAGCTTCGGGTGGGGGGACTATGGCTACACCTTC. It encodes CASSFGWGDYGYTF.

V usage is TRBV11-1 and J usage is TRBJ2-2; 7 bases agree with TRBD1. J lost 0 bases, V lost 5 bases, and 9 bases had no gene match. CDR1 SGHAT and CDR2 FQDESV come from the germline V gene (reference sequence). CDR3 length: 17 amino acids. The CDR3 DNA is TGTGCCAGCAGCGCCAGGGGGACAGTCGCGAACACCGGGGAGCTGTTTTTT. Its protein is CASSARGTVANTGELFF.

This clone showed up just once. V is TRBV6-5 and J is TRBJ2-5, with a weak D call TRBD1 (6 bases). The germline V and J ends were trimmed by 6 bases and 3 bases, with 11 bases remaining between them. The CDR3 covers 13 residues. Per germline, CDR1 MNHEY and CDR2 SVGAGI. The CDR3 here is CASRVPGEETQYF. The DNA for the CDR3 is TGTGCCAGCAGGGTACCAGGGGAAGAGACCCAGTACTTC.

The gene calls are TRBV4-3 and TRBJ2-1, with 9 nucleotides matching TRBD1. J lost 2 bases, V lost 0 bases, and 5 bases had no gene match. Germline loops: CDR1 LGHNA, CDR2 YSLEER. This CDR3 contains 17 residues. The CDR3: CASSQDPDRGPYNEQFF. The CDR3 coding sequence is TGCGCCAGCAGCCAAGATCCGGACAGGGGTCCCTACAATGAGCAGTTCTTC.

The chain has TRBV30 and TRBJ2-5, with D perhaps TRBD2 (5 bases). The CDR3 runs 14 residues. Germline loops: CDR1 GTSNPN, CDR2 SVGIG (reference sequence). Trimming took off 4 bases at V and 1 base at J, with 13 bases between the two ends. As DNA, the CDR3 is TGTGCCTGGAACCGGGGTGGGTCCCAAGAGACCCAGTACTTC. Translating it yields CAWNRGGSQETQYF. The full variable domain, rest sourced from reference TRBV30 and TRBJ2-5, is SQTIHQWPATLVQPVGSPLSLECTVEGTSNPNLYWYRQAAGRGLQLLFYSVGIGQISSEVPQNLSASRPQDRQFILSSKKLLLSDSGFYLCAWNRGGSQETQYFGPGTRLLVL.

The chain uses TRBV5-6 and TRBJ2-7, with 9 bases that match TRBD1. Germline assignment: CDR1 SGHDT and CDR2 YYEEEE. The J segment lost 4 bases and the V segment lost 3 bases, leaving 5 bases of the junction unmatched. The CDR3 is 14 residues long. The CDR3 coding sequence is TGTGCCAGCAGCTATCCGGGACAGGGATACGAGCAGTACTTC. This encodes CASSYPGQGYEQYF.